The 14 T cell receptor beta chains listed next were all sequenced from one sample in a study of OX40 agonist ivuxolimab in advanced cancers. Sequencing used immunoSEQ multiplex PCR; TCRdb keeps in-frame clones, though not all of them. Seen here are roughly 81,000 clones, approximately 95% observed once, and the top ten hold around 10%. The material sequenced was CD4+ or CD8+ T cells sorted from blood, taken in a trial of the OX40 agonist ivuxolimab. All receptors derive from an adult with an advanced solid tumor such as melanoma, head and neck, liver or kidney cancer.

As DNA, the CDR3 is TGTGCCAGCAGCTATAGCGTTTCGAACACCGGGGAGCTGTTTTTT. Translation gives CASSYSVSNTGELFF. The gene calls are TRBV7-2 and TRBJ2-2, with D possibly TRBD2 on 5 matching bases. The germline gives CDR1 SGHTA, CDR2 FQGNSA. CDR3 length: 15 amino acids. Trimming took 4 bases from V and 0 from J, leaving 9 bases between them.

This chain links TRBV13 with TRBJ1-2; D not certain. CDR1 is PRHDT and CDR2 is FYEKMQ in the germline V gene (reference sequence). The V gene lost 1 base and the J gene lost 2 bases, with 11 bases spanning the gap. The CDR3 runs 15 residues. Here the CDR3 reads CASSLAGQLNYGYTF. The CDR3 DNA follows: TGTGCCAGCAGCTTAGCGGGTCAGTTAAACTATGGCTACACCTTC.

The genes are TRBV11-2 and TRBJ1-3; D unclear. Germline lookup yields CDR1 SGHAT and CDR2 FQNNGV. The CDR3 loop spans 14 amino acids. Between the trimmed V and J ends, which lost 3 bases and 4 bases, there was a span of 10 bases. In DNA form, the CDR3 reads TGTGCCAGCAGCTTGTACTCCAGGGGAAACACCATATATTTT. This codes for CASSLYSRGNTIYF.

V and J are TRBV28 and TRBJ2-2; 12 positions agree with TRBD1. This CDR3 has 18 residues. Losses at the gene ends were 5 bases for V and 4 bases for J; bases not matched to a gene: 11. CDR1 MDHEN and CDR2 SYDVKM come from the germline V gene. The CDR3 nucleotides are TGTGCCAGCAGTCTAGGGACAGGGGGCTGGAGGGGCACCGGGGAGCTGTTTTTT. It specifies CASSLGTGGWRGTGELFF.

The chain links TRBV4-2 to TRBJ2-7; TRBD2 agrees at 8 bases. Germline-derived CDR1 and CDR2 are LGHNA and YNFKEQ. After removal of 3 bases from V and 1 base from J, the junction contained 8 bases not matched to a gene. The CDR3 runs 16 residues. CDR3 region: CASSQELAGPSYEQYF. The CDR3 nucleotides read TGTGCCAGCAGCCAGGAGCTAGCGGGTCCTTCCTACGAGCAGTACTTC.

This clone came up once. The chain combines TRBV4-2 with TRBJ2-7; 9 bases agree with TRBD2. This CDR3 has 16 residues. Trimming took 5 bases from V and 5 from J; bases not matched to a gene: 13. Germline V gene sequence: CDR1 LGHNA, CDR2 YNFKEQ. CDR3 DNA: TGTGCCAGCAGCTTGGTGGGCAGCGGGAGGCCCCACGAGCAGTACTTC. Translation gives CASSLVGSGRPHEQYF.

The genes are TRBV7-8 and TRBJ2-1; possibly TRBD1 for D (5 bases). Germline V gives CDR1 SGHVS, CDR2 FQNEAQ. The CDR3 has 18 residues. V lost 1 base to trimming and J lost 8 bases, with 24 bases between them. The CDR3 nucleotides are TGTGCCAGCAGCTTAGTTAGTCAACAGGCCCTAAGCTGGCATGAGCAGTTCTTC. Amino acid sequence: CASSLVSQQALSWHEQFF.

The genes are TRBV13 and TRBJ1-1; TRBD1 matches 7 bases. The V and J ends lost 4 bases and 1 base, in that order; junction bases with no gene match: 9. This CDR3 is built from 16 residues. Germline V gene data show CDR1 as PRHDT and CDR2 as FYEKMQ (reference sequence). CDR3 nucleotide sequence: TGTGCCAGCAGCTCCCCCTCGGCAGGGGGGAACACTGAAGCTTTCTTT. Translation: CASSSPSAGGNTEAFF.

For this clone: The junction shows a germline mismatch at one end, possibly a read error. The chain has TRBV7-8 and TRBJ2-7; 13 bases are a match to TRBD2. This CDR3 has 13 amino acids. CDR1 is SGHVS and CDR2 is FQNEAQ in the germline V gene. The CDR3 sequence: CASSLGLAGGPNF. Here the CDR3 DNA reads TGTGCCAGCAGCTTAGGACTAGCGGGAGGTCCCAACTTC.

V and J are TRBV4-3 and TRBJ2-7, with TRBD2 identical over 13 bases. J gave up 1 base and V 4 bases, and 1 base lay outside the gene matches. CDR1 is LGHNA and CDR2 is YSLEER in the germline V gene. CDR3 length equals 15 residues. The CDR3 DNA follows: TGCGCCAGCAGCCCGGGACTAGCGGGATCCTACGAGCAGTACTTC. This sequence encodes CASSPGLAGSYEQYF.

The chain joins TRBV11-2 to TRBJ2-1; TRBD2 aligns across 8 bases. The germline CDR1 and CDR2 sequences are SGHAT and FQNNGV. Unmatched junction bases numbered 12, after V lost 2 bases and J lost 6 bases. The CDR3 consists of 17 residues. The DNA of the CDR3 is TGTGCCAGCAGCTTAAACCCCGCTAGCGGGCCTTCCAATGAGCAGTTCTTC. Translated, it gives CASSLNPASGPSNEQFF.

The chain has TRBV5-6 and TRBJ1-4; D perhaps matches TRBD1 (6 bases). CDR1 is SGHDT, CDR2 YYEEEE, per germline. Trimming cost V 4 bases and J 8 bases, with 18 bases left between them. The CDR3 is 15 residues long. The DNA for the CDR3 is TGTGCCAGCAGCCGCAAACAGGGCGCCAAGGAAAAACTGTTTTTT. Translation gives CASSRKQGAKEKLFF.

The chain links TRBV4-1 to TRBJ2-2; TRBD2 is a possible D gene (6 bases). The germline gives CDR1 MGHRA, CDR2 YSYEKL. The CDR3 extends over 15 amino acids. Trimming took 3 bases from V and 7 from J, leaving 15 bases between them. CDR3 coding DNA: TGCGCCAGCAGCCACCGGGACGACGGGGGCGGGGAGCTGTTTTTT. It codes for CASSHRDDGGGELFF.

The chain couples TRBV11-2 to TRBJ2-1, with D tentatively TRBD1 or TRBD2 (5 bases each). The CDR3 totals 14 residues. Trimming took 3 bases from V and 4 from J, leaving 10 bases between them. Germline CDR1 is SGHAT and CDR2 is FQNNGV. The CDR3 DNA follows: TGTGCCAGCAGCTTGGGGACGGATTACAATGAGCAGTTCTTC. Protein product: CASSLGTDYNEQFF.